The 32 T cell receptor beta chains in this list originate from one sample, sequenced in a study of blood T cell repertoires in COVID-19. The data were produced by immunoSEQ multiplex PCR, yet TCRdb's version contains in-frame clones alone and is incomplete. The sample carries approximately 75,000 clones, almost 85% recorded once. The sequenced sample consisted of peripheral blood. These receptors came from a human donor in a cohort sampled during active COVID-19.

This clone was counted once. V and J are TRBV10-3 and TRBJ2-7; no firm D call. V was trimmed by 3 bases and J by 0 bases, leaving 9 bases between them. Per germline, CDR1 ENHRY and CDR2 SYGVKD. This CDR3 is 14 amino acids long. CDR3 DNA sequence: TGTGCCATCAGTGAACCGACACGCTCCTACGAGCAGTACTTC. It codes for CAISEPTRSYEQYF.

V usage is TRBV3-1 (or the pseudogene TRBV3-2) and J usage is TRBJ1-6, with 7 positions matching TRBD1. CDR1 and CDR2 (germline): LGHDT, YNNKEL (reference sequence). The CDR3 is 15 residues long. V shed 3 bases and J 5 bases; nucleotides not matched to a gene: 4. CDR3 loop: CASSQTGRDNSPLHF. The CDR3 DNA follows: TGTGCCAGCAGCCAGACAGGGCGGGATAATTCACCCCTCCACTTT.

The genes are TRBV5-1 and TRBJ1-1; 11 positions match TRBD1. J was trimmed by 5 bases and V by 4 bases; bases with no gene match: 7. CDR1 and CDR2 from the germline V gene are SGHRS and YFSETQ. The CDR3 is 15 amino acids. CDR3 in DNA: TGCGCCAGCAGCGCGGAGGACAGGGGGCAAACTGAAGCTTTCTTT. This gives the protein CASSAEDRGQTEAFF.

The genes are TRBV7-6 and TRBJ1-5, with D possibly TRBD1 on 5 matching bases. Trimming stripped 5 bases from V and 6 bases from J, with 20 bases between. Germline CDR1 SGHVS, CDR2 FNYEAQ. This CDR3 contains 16 residues. Here the CDR3 reads CASSTAHGAAGQPQHF. DNA for the CDR3: TGTGCCAGCAGCACCGCCCATGGGGCGGCAGGTCAGCCCCAGCATTTT. The whole variable domain, remainder taken from reference TRBV7-6 and TRBJ1-5, is GAGVSQSPRYKVTKRGQDVALRCDPISGHVSLYWYRQALGQGPEFLTYFNYEAQQDKSGLPNDRFSAERPEGSISTLTIQRTEQRDSAMYRCASSTAHGAAGQPQHFGDGTRLSIL.

This chain uses TRBV9 with TRBJ2-5; D might be TRBD2 (6 bases). CDR1 is SGDLS, CDR2 YYNGEE, per germline. V was clipped by 0 bases and J by 4 bases, with 16 bases between them. The CDR3 consists of 16 residues. As DNA, the CDR3 is TGTGCCAGCAGCGTAGAAGCGGGTAATTTCAGAGAGACCCAGTACTTC. Protein: CASSVEAGNFRETQYF.

This chain links TRBV29-1 with TRBJ2-3; TRBD1 matches 7 bases. Germline values: CDR1 SQVTM, CDR2 ANQGSEA. Losses at the gene ends were 7 bases for V and 3 bases for J; bases not matched to a gene: 10. This CDR3 region has 14 residues. CDR3 bases: TGCAGCGCCTATAAGACAGGGAGAACAGATACGCAGTATTTT. Translation: CSAYKTGRTDTQYF.

V is TRBV19 and J is TRBJ1-4; D gene unclear. This CDR3 contains 14 residues. Germline values: CDR1 LNHDA, CDR2 SQIVND (reference sequence). V lost 9 bases and J 8 bases, leaving 19 bases between the germline ends. DNA for the CDR3: TGTGCCAGCCGGCTCGGAGTGCCGGGAGAAAAACTGTTTTTT. Protein sequence: CASRLGVPGEKLFF. Together with reference TRBV19 and TRBJ1-4, the CDR3 gives the full variable domain: DGGITQSPKYLFRKEGQNVTLSCEQNLNHDAMYWYRQDPGQGLRLIYYSQIVNDFQKGDIAEGYSVSREKKESFPLTVTSAQKNPTAFYLCASRLGVPGEKLFFGSGTQLSVL.

The genes are TRBV10-3 and TRBJ1-5, with D possibly being TRBD1 (5 bases). V lost 7 bases and J lost 3, with 16 bases in between. The CDR3 totals 15 residues. Germline V gene data show CDR1 as ENHRY and CDR2 as SYGVKD. The CDR3 DNA reads as TGTGCCATCAAAGCAGGAGGGGAGGACAATCAGCCCCAGCATTTT. This gives the protein CAIKAGGEDNQPQHF.

This chain joins TRBV19 and TRBJ1-1, with 8 bases identical to TRBD1. Losses at the gene ends were 6 bases for V and 1 base for J; bases not matched to a gene: 4. The CDR3 loop spans 14 amino acids. Per germline, CDR1 LNHDA and CDR2 SQIVND (reference sequence). The CDR3: CASSGQGSNTEAFF. The CDR3 DNA sequence: TGTGCCAGTAGCGGACAGGGATCGAACACTGAAGCTTTCTTT.

The chain couples TRBV3-1 (or the pseudogene TRBV3-2) to TRBJ2-5; D may be TRBD2 (5 bases). Germline CDR1 reads LGHDT; CDR2 reads YNNKEL (reference sequence). The CDR3 covers 15 residues. Trimming pared 0 bases from V and 0 bases from J, leaving 8 bases between. CDR3 coding DNA: TGTGCCAGCAGCCAAGATCCGGGGTACCAAGAGACCCAGTACTTC. Its translation is CASSQDPGYQETQYF.

The chain is built from TRBV7-3 and TRBJ2-2, with D maybe TRBD2 (5 bases). Trimming removed 4 bases from V and 4 bases from J, with 10 bases in between. Germline V CDR1 and CDR2: SGHTA, FQGTGA. This CDR3 is built from 14 residues. The CDR3 bases are TGTGCCAGCAGCTCCAGCGGTGTCACCGGGGAGCTGTTTTTT. Protein product: CASSSSGVTGELFF.

The V gene is TRBV5-1, the J gene TRBJ1-1; 8 positions agree with TRBD1. Trimming removed 3 bases from V and 4 bases from J; junction bases left unmatched: 8. The germline CDR1 and CDR2 sequences are SGHRS and YFSETQ. There are 15 residues in the CDR3. The CDR3 DNA sequence: TGCGCCAGCAGCTCCGGGACAGGCCTGACCACTGAAGCTTTCTTT. Amino acids: CASSSGTGLTTEAFF.

The rearrangement uses TRBV7-6 and TRBJ2-1, with TRBD2 matching over 10 bases. CDR1 SGHVS and CDR2 FNYEAQ come from the germline V gene. The trim removed 1 base at V and 7 bases at J, leaving 13 bases unmatched. The CDR3 consists of 18 residues. CDR3 sequence reads: CASSLEVLSGGAGNEQFF. The CDR3 DNA is TGTGCCAGCAGCTTAGAGGTCCTAAGCGGGGGGGCCGGGAATGAGCAGTTCTTC.

This chain joins TRBV6-6 and TRBJ2-7; D unresolved. V was trimmed by 5 bases and J by 1 base, leaving 12 bases between them. CDR1 and CDR2 from the germline V gene are MNHNY and SVGAGI (reference sequence). CDR3 length equals 14 residues. This CDR3 is CASSLPDSSYEQYF. As DNA, the CDR3 is TGTGCCAGCAGTCTACCTGACTCGTCCTACGAGCAGTACTTC.

The V call is TRBV19, the J call TRBJ1-1; no firm D call. From germline, CDR1 is LNHDA and CDR2 SQIVND (reference sequence). The CDR3 loop spans 10 amino acids. V was shortened by 4 bases and J by 11 bases, with 8 bases between the two germline ends. CDR3 in amino acids: CASSNPRAFF. The CDR3 DNA follows: TGTGCCAGTAGTAACCCCCGGGCTTTCTTT.

As to this clone: This CDR3 is also generated by other DNA sequences in the sample. The rearrangement joins TRBV29-1 to TRBJ1-5; perhaps TRBD1 as D (6 bases). The CDR3 length is 12 residues. Germline CDR1 reads SQVTM; CDR2 reads ANQGSEA. Trimming took 4 bases from V and 4 from J, leaving 8 bases between them. The CDR3 coding sequence is TGCAGCGTTGGGGGGCAAAATCAGCCCCAGCATTTT. It is translated as CSVGGQNQPQHF.

This clone was found a few times. The rearrangement joins TRBV2 to TRBJ1-5; D remains unclear. CDR1 is SNHLY and CDR2 is FYNNEI in the germline V gene. The V gene lost 7 bases and the J gene lost 0 bases, with 13 bases spanning the gap. CDR3 length equals 15 residues. The CDR3 region is CASNKEPLSNQPQHF. CDR3 bases: TGTGCCAGCAATAAAGAGCCTCTTAGCAATCAGCCCCAGCATTTT.

V is TRBV5-5 and J is TRBJ2-2; 7 bases align to TRBD2. The CDR3 has 15 residues. Trimming took 2 bases from V and 8 from J; bases not matched to a gene: 9. Germline values: CDR1 SGHKS, CDR2 YYEKEE (reference sequence). The CDR3 sequence: CASSFRGAGEGELFF. The CDR3 DNA sequence: TGTGCCAGCAGCTTTAGGGGCGCGGGGGAAGGGGAGCTGTTTTTT.

This sequence joins TRBV5-1 and TRBJ2-1; TRBD2 agrees at 10 bases. Germline trimming cut 4 bases from V and 8 bases from J; bases unmatched to any gene: 9. This CDR3 has 15 amino acids. The germline CDR1 and CDR2 sequences are SGHRS and YFSETQ. The CDR3 protein is CASSIDSGGIYEQFF. The CDR3, as DNA: TGCGCCAGCAGCATCGATAGCGGGGGGATCTATGAGCAGTTCTTC. The complete variable domain, with remaining parts taken from reference TRBV5-1 and TRBJ2-1, reads KAGVTQTPRYLIKTRGQQVTLSCSPISGHRSVSWYQQTPGQGLQFLFEYFSETQRNKGNFPGRFSGRQFSNSRSEMNVSTLELGDSALYLCASSIDSGGIYEQFFGPGTRLTVL.

J is TRBJ2-3 and V is TRBV7-9; D is perhaps TRBD2 (7 bases). Germline V CDR1 and CDR2: SEHNR, FQNEAQ (reference sequence). The CDR3 totals 14 residues. The ends were cut back, 5 bases at V and 2 bases at J, with 11 bases in the middle. CDR3 nucleotide sequence: TGTGCCAGCAGCCCCCGGGGGGCCACAGATACGCAGTATTTT. Translation gives CASSPRGATDTQYF.

The table lists this clone with a few counts. The chain employs TRBV7-9 and TRBJ2-7; D gene ambiguous. Germline-derived CDR1 and CDR2 are SEHNR and FQNEAQ (reference sequence). This CDR3 is 14 amino acids long. The V end was cut by 1 base, the J end by 4 bases, with 11 bases between. CDR3 bases: TGTGCCAGCAGCTTAGAAAATGGCGGTTACGAGCAGTACTTC. Amino acids: CASSLENGGYEQYF. Full variable domain (remainder filled in from reference TRBV7-9 and TRBJ2-7): DTGVSQNPRHKITKRGQNVTFRCDPISEHNRLYWYRQTLGQGPEFLTYFQNEAQLEKSRLLSDRFSAERPKGSFSTLEIQRTEQGDSAMYLCASSLENGGYEQYFGPGTRLTVT.

A note on this clone: At one end the junction does not follow the germline gene, possibly because of a read error. The rearrangement joins TRBV7-7 to TRBJ1-4, with D maybe TRBD1 (5 bases). This CDR3 has 16 residues. CDR1 and CDR2 (germline): SSHAT, FNYEAQ (reference sequence). CDR3 loop: CASSFWRGRTNEKLFF. CDR3 nucleotides: TGTGCTAGCAGCTTCTGGAGGGGACGCACTAATGAAAAACTGTTTTTT. The complete variable domain, with remaining parts taken from reference TRBV7-7 and TRBJ1-4, reads GAGVSQSPRYKVTKRGQDVTLRCDPISSHATLYWYQQALGQGPEFLTYFNYEAQPDKSGLPSDRFSAERPEGSISTLTIQRTEQRDSAMYRCASSFWRGRTNEKLFFGSGTQLSVL.

This clone was seen a handful of times. The chain combines TRBV9 with TRBJ2-1; 13 bases agree with TRBD2. Trimming removed 7 bases from V and 10 bases from J; junction bases left unmatched: 8. The V gene's germline CDR1 is SGDLS and CDR2 YYNGEE. The length of the CDR3 is 14 residues. CDR3 DNA sequence: TGTGCCAGCGGTCCCCGGACTAGCGGGGGAGAGCAGTTCTTC. It yields the protein CASGPRTSGGEQFF.

The rearrangement uses TRBV5-1 and TRBJ1-3; D possibly corresponds to TRBD1 (6 bases). V lost 4 bases, J lost 0 bases, and 20 bases lay in between. CDR3 length equals 18 residues. The germline CDR1 and CDR2 sequences are SGHRS and YFSETQ. The CDR3 sequence: CASSPNDIKQGSGNTIYF. CDR3 bases: TGCGCCAGCAGCCCAAACGACATCAAACAGGGCTCTGGAAACACCATATATTTT. Supplemented by reference TRBV5-1 and TRBJ1-3, the full variable domain reads KAGVTQTPRYLIKTRGQQVTLSCSPISGHRSVSWYQQTPGQGLQFLFEYFSETQRNKGNFPGRFSGRQFSNSRSEMNVSTLELGDSALYLCASSPNDIKQGSGNTIYFGEGSWLTVV.

The V call is TRBV7-2, the J call TRBJ1-6, with 9 bases identical to TRBD1. CDR3 length equals 16 residues. After removal of 3 bases from V and 7 bases from J, the junction contained 7 bases not matched to a gene. The germline V gene has CDR1 SGHTA and CDR2 FQGNSA. In DNA, the CDR3 is TGTGCCAGCAGCTTTTACCGGGACAGGGCGAATTCACCCCTCCACTTT. It specifies CASSFYRDRANSPLHF. Variable domain in full (rest from reference TRBV7-2 and TRBJ1-6): GAGVSQSPSNKVTEKGKDVELRCDPISGHTALYWYRQSLGQGLEFLIYFQGNSAPDKSGLPSDRFSAERTGGSVSTLTIQRTQQEDSAVYLCASSFYRDRANSPLHFGNGTRLTVT.

CDR3 nucleotide sequence: TGTGCCTGGACCTCCGGACTAGCCCTTGAGCAGTTCTTC. Protein: CAWTSGLALEQFF. V usage is TRBV30 and J usage is TRBJ2-1; 8 bases line up with TRBD2. Germline V lookup: CDR1 GTSNPN, CDR2 SVGIG (reference sequence). The CDR3 contains 13 residues. Unmatched junction bases numbered 8, after V lost 4 bases and J lost 9 bases.

The chain employs TRBV3-1 (or the pseudogene TRBV3-2) and TRBJ1-1; weak D call: TRBD1 (6 bases). This CDR3 region has 15 residues. CDR1 LGHDT and CDR2 YNNKEL come from the germline V gene (reference sequence). Trimming pared 0 bases from V and 5 bases from J, leaving 13 bases between. The CDR3 loop reads CASSQDQTGQTEAFF. The CDR3 DNA follows: TGTGCCAGCAGCCAAGATCAAACAGGGCAAACTGAAGCTTTCTTT.

J is TRBJ2-7 and V is TRBV18, with D maybe TRBD2 (6 bases). With 0 bases removed from V and 9 bases from J, the gap between germline ends came to 12 bases. Germline CDR1 reads KGHSH; CDR2 reads LQKENI. The CDR3 extends over 13 amino acids. CDR3 in amino acids: CASSPPGEVGQYF. DNA for the CDR3: TGTGCCAGCTCACCACCGGGGGAGGTTGGGCAGTACTTC.

This chain joins TRBV18 and TRBJ2-7; D is undetermined. Trimming cost V 3 bases and J 5 bases, with 14 bases left between them. The CDR3 has 14 amino acids. Germline V gene sequence: CDR1 KGHSH, CDR2 LQKENI. CDR3 residues: CASSPGLTSDEQYF. CDR3 coding DNA: TGTGCCAGCTCACCGGGCCTCACGTCTGACGAGCAGTACTTC.

V usage is TRBV7-9 and J usage is TRBJ2-1; 9 bases are a match to TRBD2. Per the germline V gene, CDR1 is SEHNR and CDR2 is FQNEAQ (reference sequence). The CDR3 spans 14 residues. J was trimmed by 5 bases and V by 10 bases; bases with no gene match: 9. As DNA, the CDR3 is TGTGCCACCCGGCTTGCTAGCGGGGACAATGAGCAGTTCTTC. Amino acids: CATRLASGDNEQFF.

A word on this clone: This sample also contains other DNA sequences that code for the same CDR3. V usage is TRBV3-1 (or the pseudogene TRBV3-2) and J usage is TRBJ2-5, with a possible D match to TRBD2 (6 bases). The germline gives CDR1 LGHDT, CDR2 YNNKEL (reference sequence). V was pared by 1 base and J by 5 bases, with 11 bases between. The length of the CDR3 is 14 residues. CDR3: CASSQVRGRETQYF. CDR3 DNA sequence: TGTGCCAGCAGCCAAGTGCGGGGAAGGGAGACCCAGTACTTC.

This clone was detected only once. The rearrangement joins TRBV5-4 to TRBJ2-3; 10 positions match TRBD1. CDR3 length equals 15 residues. Looked up from germline, CDR1 is SGHNT and CDR2 is YYREEE (reference sequence). The ends lost 5 bases at V and 1 base at J; junction bases unmatched: 4. The CDR3 DNA reads as TGTGCCAGCAGTCCTGGGACAGGGGGCACAGATACGCAGTATTTT. Its protein product is CASSPGTGGTDTQYF.